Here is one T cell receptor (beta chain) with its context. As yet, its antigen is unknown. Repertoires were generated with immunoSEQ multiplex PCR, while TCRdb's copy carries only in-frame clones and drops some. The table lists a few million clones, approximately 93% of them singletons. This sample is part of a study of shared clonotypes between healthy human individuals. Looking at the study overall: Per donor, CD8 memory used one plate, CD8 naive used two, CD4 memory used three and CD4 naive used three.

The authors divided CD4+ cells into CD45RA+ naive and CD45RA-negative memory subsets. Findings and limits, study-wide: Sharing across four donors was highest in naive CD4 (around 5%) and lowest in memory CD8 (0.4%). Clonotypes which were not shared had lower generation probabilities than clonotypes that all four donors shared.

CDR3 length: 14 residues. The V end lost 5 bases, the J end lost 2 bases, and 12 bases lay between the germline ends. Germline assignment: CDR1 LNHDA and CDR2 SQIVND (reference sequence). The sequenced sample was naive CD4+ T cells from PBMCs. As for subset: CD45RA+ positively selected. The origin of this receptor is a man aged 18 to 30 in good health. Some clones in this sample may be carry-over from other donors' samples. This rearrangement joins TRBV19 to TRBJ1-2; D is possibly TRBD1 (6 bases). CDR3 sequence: CASSGTGKNYGYTF. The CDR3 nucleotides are TGTGCCAGTAGTGGCACAGGGAAAAACTATGGCTACACCTTC.